These T cell receptor beta chains were read from a single sample in a study of T cell repertoires in ileal Crohn's disease. The data were produced by immunoSEQ multiplex PCR, yet TCRdb's version contains in-frame clones alone and is incomplete. Of over 6,500 clones detected, approximately 82% appear once; the ten largest clones hold 10% to 13%. Input material: ileal tissue. The receptors come from an adult with Crohn's disease. CDR3s include the opening cysteine and the closing phenylalanine or tryptophan. Each record gives: clone size, D gene, V gene, J gene, CDR3 protein, CDR3 DNA. The D gene is left open where the match is weak. Clone size is given for some rows only: seen once, a few or many times, or a class if the clone is expanded.

clone size: few
D gene: .
V gene: TRBV5-1
J gene: TRBJ1-6
CDR3 protein: CASSPMGGANNSPLHF
CDR3 DNA: TGCGCCAGCAGCCCGATGGGGGGGGCAAATAATTCACCCCTCCACTTT

clone size: .
D gene: .
V gene: TRBV5-1
J gene: TRBJ2-5
CDR3 protein: CASSLGGWGLQETQYF
CDR3 DNA: TGCGCCAGCAGCTTGGGAGGGTGGGGGTTACAAGAGACCCAGTACTTC

clone size: .
D gene: TRBD2
V gene: TRBV5-1
J gene: TRBJ2-1
CDR3 protein: CASCPGGPGSYNEQFF
CDR3 DNA: TGCGCCAGCTGTCCGGGGGGGCCGGGGTCCTACAATGAGCAGTTCTTC

clone size: .
D gene: .
V gene: TRBV5-1
J gene: TRBJ2-7
CDR3 protein: CASSLVGRGSLSYEQYF
CDR3 DNA: TGCGCCAGCAGCTTGGTCGGCAGGGGATCCCTATCCTACGAGCAGTACTTC

clone size: .
D gene: .
V gene: TRBV6-4
J gene: TRBJ2-3
CDR3 protein: CASSENWGTDTQYF
CDR3 DNA: TGTGCCAGCAGTGAAAATTGGGGCACAGATACGCAGTATTTT

clone size: .
D gene: TRBD2
V gene: TRBV30
J gene: TRBJ2-1
CDR3 protein: CAWSGTSGTNEQFF
CDR3 DNA: TGTGCCTGGAGCGGGACTAGCGGGACTAATGAGCAGTTCTTC

clone size: .
D gene: .
V gene: TRBV2
J gene: TRBJ2-1
CDR3 protein: CASSEGRGPYNEQFF
CDR3 DNA: TGTGCCAGCAGTGAAGGGAGGGGCCCCTACAATGAGCAGTTCTTC

clone size: .
D gene: .
V gene: TRBV11-2
J gene: TRBJ2-3
CDR3 protein: CASSLAGRSTDTQYF
CDR3 DNA: TGTGCCAGCAGCTTAGCGGGGCGTAGCACAGATACGCAGTATTTT

clone size: .
D gene: TRBD1
V gene: TRBV2
J gene: TRBJ1-1
CDR3 protein: CASGQGMNTEAFF
CDR3 DNA: TGTGCCAGTGGACAGGGGATGAACACTGAAGCTTTCTTT

clone size: .
D gene: .
V gene: TRBV7-9
J gene: TRBJ1-1
CDR3 protein: CASSRGQLPRLNTEAFF
CDR3 DNA: TGTGCCAGCAGCCGAGGACAGCTACCGAGGTTGAACACTGAAGCTTTCTTT

clone size: .
D gene: .
V gene: TRBV5-1
J gene: TRBJ2-3
CDR3 protein: CASSTPRQGTDTQYF
CDR3 DNA: TGCGCCAGCAGCACGCCTCGACAGGGCACAGATACGCAGTATTTT

clone size: few
D gene: .
V gene: TRBV5-6
J gene: TRBJ1-6
CDR3 protein: CASSPDTVGSPLHF
CDR3 DNA: TGTGCCAGCAGCCCCGACACCGTTGGGTCACCCCTCCACTTT

clone size: .
D gene: .
V gene: TRBV7-2
J gene: TRBJ2-5
CDR3 protein: CASTRGGGRETQYF
CDR3 DNA: TGTGCCAGCACCCGAGGGGGGGGGAGAGAGACCCAGTACTTC

clone size: .
D gene: .
V gene: TRBV10-2
J gene: TRBJ2-7
CDR3 protein: CASSEQDSEQYF
CDR3 DNA: TGCGCCAGCAGTGAGCAGGACAGCGAGCAGTACTTC

clone size: .
D gene: .
V gene: TRBV28
J gene: TRBJ1-2
CDR3 protein: CASSNHRVNYGYTF
CDR3 DNA: TGTGCCAGCAGCAATCACAGGGTTAACTATGGCTACACCTTC

clone size: .
D gene: .
V gene: TRBV7-2
J gene: TRBJ1-3
CDR3 protein: CASSLDRAGGNTIYF
CDR3 DNA: TGTGCCAGCAGCTTAGATCGGGCTGGAGGAAACACCATATATTTT

clone size: .
D gene: TRBD1
V gene: TRBV7-9
J gene: TRBJ2-7
CDR3 protein: CASSFQGAVEQYF
CDR3 DNA: TGTGCCAGCAGCTTTCAGGGGGCGGTCGAGCAGTACTTC

clone size: .
D gene: TRBD1
V gene: TRBV4-1
J gene: TRBJ2-7
CDR3 protein: CASSQEVTGKSDEQYF
CDR3 DNA: TGCGCCAGCAGCCAAGAGGTGACAGGGAAAAGTGACGAGCAGTACTTC

clone size: .
D gene: TRBD1
V gene: TRBV11-2
J gene: TRBJ1-1
CDR3 protein: CASSRHNRGHTEAFF
CDR3 DNA: TGTGCCAGCAGCCGACACAACAGGGGCCACACTGAAGCTTTCTTT

clone size: .
D gene: TRBD2
V gene: TRBV25-1
J gene: TRBJ2-3
CDR3 protein: CASSSTSGSTDTQYF
CDR3 DNA: TGTGCCAGCAGTTCCACTAGCGGGAGCACAGATACGCAGTATTTT

clone size: .
D gene: TRBD1
V gene: TRBV5-1
J gene: TRBJ1-2
CDR3 protein: CASSYNQGEVGYTF
CDR3 DNA: TGCGCCAGCAGCTATAACCAGGGGGAAGTCGGCTACACCTTC

clone size: .
D gene: TRBD2
V gene: TRBV11-2
J gene: TRBJ2-5
CDR3 protein: CASSPRTSGGAWEQETQYF
CDR3 DNA: TGTGCCAGCAGCCCCCGGACTAGCGGGGGGGCCTGGGAGCAAGAGACCCAGTACTTC

clone size: few
D gene: .
V gene: TRBV16
J gene: TRBJ2-7
CDR3 protein: CASSFRPGTDEQYF
CDR3 DNA: TGTGCCAGCTCCTTTCGCCCAGGGACGGACGAGCAGTACTTC

clone size: .
D gene: .
V gene: TRBV5-6
J gene: TRBJ1-2
CDR3 protein: CASSLGRQGLASGYTF
CDR3 DNA: TGTGCCAGCAGCTTGGGTCGGCAGGGGCTAGCGAGTGGCTACACCTTC

clone size: .
D gene: .
V gene: TRBV12-5
J gene: TRBJ1-3
CDR3 protein: CASASGNTIYF
CDR3 DNA: TGTGCTAGTGCGTCAGGAAACACCATATATTTT

clone size: .
D gene: .
V gene: TRBV6-5
J gene: TRBJ1-2
CDR3 protein: CASSRNGQPSYGYTF
CDR3 DNA: TGTGCCAGCAGCCGAAACGGACAGCCCAGCTATGGCTACACCTTC

clone size: .
D gene: .
V gene: TRBV10-3
J gene: TRBJ1-1
CDR3 protein: CAISDNANTEAFF
CDR3 DNA: TGTGCCATCAGTGATAACGCGAACACTGAAGCTTTCTTT

clone size: once
D gene: .
V gene: TRBV29-1
J gene: TRBJ1-3
CDR3 protein: CSVQQGLGNTIYF
CDR3 DNA: TGCAGCGTTCAACAGGGATTAGGAAACACCATATATTTT

clone size: .
D gene: .
V gene: TRBV5-1
J gene: TRBJ1-1
CDR3 protein: CASTAWATGDTEAFF
CDR3 DNA: TGCGCCAGCACCGCTTGGGCCACTGGTGACACTGAAGCTTTCTTT

clone size: .
D gene: .
V gene: TRBV5-1
J gene: TRBJ2-7
CDR3 protein: CASSAAKGQAYEQYF
CDR3 DNA: TGCGCCAGCAGCGCAGCTAAGGGGCAGGCCTACGAGCAGTACTTC

clone size: .
D gene: .
V gene: TRBV28
J gene: TRBJ1-4
CDR3 protein: CASSLFGVSKLFF
CDR3 DNA: TGTGCCAGCAGTTTATTCGGCGTTTCGAAACTGTTTTTT

clone size: once
D gene: TRBD1
V gene: TRBV27
J gene: TRBJ2-7
CDR3 protein: CASRLLGQGAYEQYF
CDR3 DNA: TGTGCCAGCAGGTTATTGGGACAGGGGGCATACGAGCAGTACTTC

clone size: .
D gene: .
V gene: TRBV6-5
J gene: TRBJ1-2
CDR3 protein: CASSYSEVGYGYTF
CDR3 DNA: TGTGCCAGCAGTTACTCAGAAGTGGGGTATGGCTACACCTTC

clone size: .
D gene: TRBD2
V gene: TRBV7-2
J gene: TRBJ2-3
CDR3 protein: CASSPLTSGYTDTQYF
CDR3 DNA: TGTGCCAGCAGCCCACTGACTAGCGGATACACAGATACGCAGTATTTT

clone size: once
D gene: .
V gene: TRBV2
J gene: TRBJ2-3
CDR3 protein: CASSVLQLEGQYF
CDR3 DNA: TGTGCCAGCAGTGTCCTCCAGCTGGAGGGGCAGTATTTT

clone size: once
D gene: .
V gene: TRBV20-1
J gene: TRBJ2-1
CDR3 protein: CSARVGNEQFF
CDR3 DNA: TGCAGTGCTAGAGTTGGGAATGAGCAGTTCTTC

clone size: .
D gene: TRBD1
V gene: TRBV6-5
J gene: TRBJ2-1
CDR3 protein: CASSYGQGRYNEQFF
CDR3 DNA: TGTGCCAGCAGTTACGGACAGGGTCGTTACAATGAGCAGTTCTTC

clone size: .
D gene: TRBD1
V gene: TRBV7-2
J gene: TRBJ1-6
CDR3 protein: CASSLALTGRGSPLHF
CDR3 DNA: TGTGCCAGCAGCTTAGCGCTGACAGGGCGAGGATCACCCCTCCACTTT

clone size: .
D gene: TRBD1
V gene: TRBV29-1
J gene: TRBJ2-5
CDR3 protein: CSVDTTGGGGETQYF
CDR3 DNA: TGCAGCGTTGATACGACAGGGGGAGGGGGAGAGACCCAGTACTTC

clone size: .
D gene: TRBD1
V gene: TRBV28
J gene: TRBJ1-5
CDR3 protein: CASSFQGQGNQPQHF
CDR3 DNA: TGTGCCAGCAGTTTCCAAGGACAGGGCAATCAGCCCCAGCATTTT

clone size: few
D gene: TRBD2
V gene: TRBV19
J gene: TRBJ2-3
CDR3 protein: CAGSGARGDTQYF
CDR3 DNA: TGTGCCGGAAGCGGGGCACGAGGGGATACGCAGTATTTT

clone size: .
D gene: .
V gene: TRBV7-2
J gene: TRBJ2-1
CDR3 protein: CASSLRSSYNEQFF
CDR3 DNA: TGTGCCAGCAGCTTGAGGAGCTCCTACAATGAGCAGTTCTTC

clone size: .
D gene: TRBD2
V gene: TRBV5-1
J gene: TRBJ2-1
CDR3 protein: CASSKRTSPNEQFF
CDR3 DNA: TGCGCCAGCAGCAAAAGGACTAGCCCAAATGAGCAGTTCTTC

clone size: .
D gene: .
V gene: TRBV6-6
J gene: TRBJ1-2
CDR3 protein: CASSYSHTGGYTF
CDR3 DNA: TGTGCCAGCAGTTACTCGCACACGGGGGGCTACACCTTC

clone size: .
D gene: .
V gene: TRBV5-1
J gene: TRBJ1-2
CDR3 protein: CASSLVGGEGYGYTF
CDR3 DNA: TGCGCCAGCAGCTTGGTAGGAGGGGAGGGCTATGGCTACACCTTC

clone size: few
D gene: TRBD1
V gene: TRBV28
J gene: TRBJ2-7
CDR3 protein: CASSFWDRGHEQYF
CDR3 DNA: TGTGCCAGCAGTTTTTGGGACAGGGGGCACGAGCAGTACTTC